The 23 T cell receptor beta chains listed next were all sequenced from one sample in a study of T cell changes during pregnancy in multiple sclerosis. Here immunoSEQ multiplex PCR was the method, and the copy in TCRdb shows in-frame clones only, minus some. The sample records about 8,500 clones, roughly 87% being singletons. Sequencing used CD8+ T cells from peripheral blood mononuclear cells, obtained in the first trimester of pregnancy. The receptors come from a female donor in good health, enrolled as a control in a pregnancy study.

The chain joins TRBV28 to TRBJ2-7, with TRBD2 matching 13 bases. The CDR3 extends over 15 amino acids. V dropped 4 bases and J dropped 3; count of bases not matched to a gene: 3. Germline assignment: CDR1 MDHEN and CDR2 SYDVKM. CDR3 nucleotides: TGTGCCAGCAGTTCCGGACTAGCGGGAGTCTACGAGCAGTACTTC. Protein sequence: CASSSGLAGVYEQYF.

V is TRBV28 and J is TRBJ2-7; TRBD1 matches 8 bases. Germline V lookup: CDR1 MDHEN, CDR2 SYDVKM. V gave up 3 bases and J gave up 0 bases; unmatched junction bases: 7. The CDR3 runs to 16 residues. CDR3 protein: CASSLEPGQGSYEQYF. In DNA, the CDR3 is TGTGCCAGCAGTTTGGAACCAGGACAGGGCTCCTACGAGCAGTACTTC. Supplemented by reference TRBV28 and TRBJ2-7, the full variable domain reads DVKVTQSSRYLVKRTGEKVFLECVQDMDHENMFWYRQDPGLGLRLIYFSYDVKMKEKGDIPEGYSVSREKKERFSLILESASTNQTSMYLCASSLEPGQGSYEQYFGPGTRLTVT.

The chain carries TRBV25-1 and TRBJ2-1; no clear D gene. Trimming took off 7 bases at V and 4 bases at J, with 5 bases between the two ends. The V gene's germline CDR1 is MGHDK and CDR2 SYGVNS. This CDR3 comprises 11 residues. The CDR3 DNA follows: TGTGCCAGCACTACTTACAATGAGCAGTTCTTC. This translates into CASTTYNEQFF.

This clone occurred once. The rearrangement uses TRBV7-9 and TRBJ1-1, with D possibly being TRBD1 (5 bases). Germline CDR1 and CDR2: SEHNR and FQNEAQ (reference sequence). Trimming removed 5 bases at V and 0 bases at J, with 10 bases between. This CDR3 region has 14 residues. CDR3 protein: CASSPGGVNTEAFF. CDR3 sequence (DNA): TGTGCCAGCAGCCCTGGGGGGGTGAACACTGAAGCTTTCTTT.

This sequence joins TRBV18 and TRBJ2-1; TRBD2 matches at 9 bases. V dropped 6 bases and J dropped 0; count of bases not matched to a gene: 12. CDR3 length: 18 amino acids. CDR1 is KGHSH, CDR2 LQKENI, per germline. As DNA, the CDR3 is TGTGCCAGCTCCCTCAATCCCAATAGCGGGAGCTCCTACAATGAGCAGTTCTTC. Its protein is CASSLNPNSGSSYNEQFF.

The genes are TRBV7-9 and TRBJ2-1, with a possible D match to TRBD1 (6 bases). The germline gives CDR1 SEHNR, CDR2 FQNEAQ (reference sequence). The CDR3 is 17 amino acids. Trimming pared 4 bases from V and 5 bases from J, leaving 21 bases between. The CDR3 DNA is TGTGCCAGCAGCTCCCGGTCGACAGGCCTCGGCGACAATGAGCAGTTCTTC. Amino acid sequence: CASSSRSTGLGDNEQFF.

In this sample, this clone turned up once. CDR3 bases: TGTGCCAGCAGCTTAGTTCCTCCGGTGGGGGACAGGGAACAGCCCCAGCATTTT. Its protein is CASSLVPPVGDREQPQHF. The chain links TRBV7-8 to TRBJ1-5, with 9 bases that match TRBD1. Per the germline V gene, CDR1 is SGHVS and CDR2 is FQNEAQ. The junction had 14 bases not matched to a gene; V was cut back by 1 base and J by 7 bases. This CDR3 is 18 amino acids long.

The V and J genes are TRBV5-5 and TRBJ1-6; 7 nucleotides line up with TRBD1. The CDR3 consists of 12 residues. The trim removed 4 bases at V and 15 bases at J, leaving 7 bases unmatched. Looked up from germline, CDR1 is SGHKS and CDR2 is YYEKEE (reference sequence). CDR3 region: CASSPPTGRLHF. The CDR3 nucleotides are TGTGCCAGCAGCCCCCCGACAGGGCGCCTCCACTTT. The full variable domain, rest sourced from reference TRBV5-5 and TRBJ1-6, is DAGVTQSPTHLIKTRGQQVTLRCSPISGHKSVSWYQQVLGQGPQFIFQYYEKEERGRGNFPDRFSARQFPNYSSELNVNALLLGDSALYLCASSPPTGRLHFGNGTRLTVT.

The rearrangement links TRBV27 to TRBJ2-6; tentatively, D is TRBD1 (6 bases). CDR1 is MNHEY and CDR2 is SMNVEV in the germline V gene (reference sequence). The CDR3 contains 16 residues. V was trimmed by 3 bases and J by 0 bases, leaving 9 bases between them. CDR3 residues: CASSFGTLSGANVLTF. The CDR3 region has the DNA TGTGCCAGCAGTTTTGGGACACTCTCTGGGGCCAACGTCCTGACTTTC.

The rearrangement joins TRBV5-1 to TRBJ2-1; possibly TRBD1 for D (6 bases). The CDR3 sequence is 17 residues long. V gave up 2 bases and J gave up 7 bases, with 22 bases separating them. Germline values: CDR1 SGHRS, CDR2 YFSETQ. The CDR3 protein is CASSFRLQGAVENEQFF. The CDR3 DNA reads TGCGCCAGCAGCTTTCGCTTACAGGGAGCGGTAGAGAATGAGCAGTTCTTC.

The J gene is TRBJ2-7, the V gene TRBV5-3; no firm D call. TRBV5-3 is an open reading frame whose function is uncertain. The CDR3 covers 11 residues. Trimming stripped 9 bases from V and 6 bases from J, with 13 bases between. The CDR3 here is CANHRCVEQYF. CDR3 coding DNA: TGTGCCAACCATCGGTGCGTCGAGCAGTACTTC.

The chain carries TRBV5-6 and TRBJ2-7, with 8 bases lining up with TRBD1. The J segment lost 1 base and the V segment lost 3 bases, leaving 9 bases of the junction unmatched. CDR1 SGHDT and CDR2 YYEEEE come from the germline V gene. The CDR3 runs 16 residues. This chain's CDR3 is CASSWPQGAESYEQYF. CDR3 nucleotide sequence: TGTGCCAGCAGCTGGCCCCAGGGGGCAGAATCCTACGAGCAGTACTTC.

The chain combines TRBV19 with TRBJ2-1, with 11 positions matching TRBD1. The germline gives CDR1 LNHDA, CDR2 SQIVND (reference sequence). CDR3 length: 16 residues. Unmatched junction bases numbered 10, after V lost 4 bases and J lost 8 bases. The CDR3 reads CASSTRTGGRRHEQFF. DNA for the CDR3: TGTGCCAGTAGTACGAGGACAGGGGGCCGCAGGCATGAGCAGTTCTTC.

The chain carries TRBV19 and TRBJ2-1; maybe TRBD2 (5 bases). CDR3 length equals 14 residues. Germline V gives CDR1 LNHDA, CDR2 SQIVND (reference sequence). V was pared by 3 bases and J by 6 bases, with 12 bases between. CDR3 nucleotide sequence: TGTGCCAGTAGTATTCTAGCAGCGAGCAATGAGCAGTTCTTC. It specifies CASSILAASNEQFF.

This clone appeared a single time. The chain uses TRBV7-3 and TRBJ2-7; the D gene is possibly TRBD2 (7 bases). CDR3 length: 14 amino acids. From germline, CDR1 is SGHTA and CDR2 FQGTGA. V was clipped by 8 bases and J by 3 bases, with 17 bases between them. CDR3 in DNA: TGTGCCAGCTGGGGGGGGGAAGGGGGCTACGAGCAGTACTTC. Translated: CASWGGEGGYEQYF.

Sample share makes this clone large. The CDR3 sequence is CASSLTGGSGDEQYF. The CDR3 bases are TGCGCCAGCAGCTTGACAGGGGGTTCAGGGGACGAGCAGTACTTC. The V gene is TRBV5-1, the J gene TRBJ2-7; 8 bases agree with TRBD1. The germline V gene has CDR1 SGHRS and CDR2 YFSETQ. With 1 base clipped from V and 5 bases from J, the junction kept 8 bases outside the gene matches. The CDR3 is 15 residues long.

The J gene is TRBJ2-7, the V gene TRBV6-6, with TRBD2 matching 8 bases. The CDR3 loop spans 16 amino acids. Per germline, CDR1 MNHNY and CDR2 SVGAGI (reference sequence). V was pared by 0 bases and J by 0 bases, with 4 bases of the junction left unmatched. The CDR3: CASSYSGGTSSYEQYF. CDR3 sequence (DNA): TGTGCCAGCAGTTACTCCGGAGGGACTAGCTCCTACGAGCAGTACTTC.

The chain is built from TRBV5-1 and TRBJ2-1; D not resolved. Trimming cost V 0 bases and J 4 bases, with 5 bases left between them. The CDR3 contains 13 residues. The germline gives CDR1 SGHRS, CDR2 YFSETQ. CDR3 sequence reads: CASSLDEYNEQFF. The CDR3 coding sequence is TGCGCCAGCAGCTTGGACGAGTACAATGAGCAGTTCTTC.

The rearrangement links TRBV10-1 to TRBJ2-1, with a tentative D call TRBD2 (6 bases). Germline values: CDR1 WNHNN, CDR2 SYGVQD (reference sequence). Trimming removed 0 bases from V and 3 bases from J, with 12 bases in between. The CDR3 length is 16 residues. CDR3 protein: CASSESARDFYNEQFF. The CDR3 DNA sequence: TGCGCCAGCAGTGAGTCGGCCCGGGACTTCTACAATGAGCAGTTCTTC.

This clone was observed once. The chain joins TRBV6-1 to TRBJ2-1; TRBD2 matches at 15 bases. The CDR3 totals 16 residues. V lost 4 bases, J lost 10 bases, and 8 bases stayed unmatched. CDR1 and CDR2 from the germline V gene are MNHNS and SASEGT. The CDR3 DNA reads as TGTGCCAGCAGTGGGACTAGCGGGGGGGCCCCTGACGAGCAGTTCTTC. Translated, it gives CASSGTSGGAPDEQFF.

This chain links TRBV11-2 with TRBJ1-2, with 9 bases identical to TRBD1. Trimming took 5 bases from V and 4 from J; bases not matched to a gene: 14. There are 17 residues in the CDR3. The germline V gene has CDR1 SGHAT and CDR2 FQNNGV. The CDR3 sequence is CASSESGTGPGGYGYTF. The CDR3 coding sequence is TGTGCCAGCAGCGAATCCGGGACAGGGCCGGGTGGCTATGGCTACACCTTC.

The J gene is TRBJ1-5, the V gene TRBV6-1; 9 bases align to TRBD1. The length of the CDR3 is 15 residues. Germline CDR1 reads MNHNS; CDR2 reads SASEGT. Unmatched junction bases numbered 4, after V lost 1 base and J lost 6 bases. CDR3 DNA: TGTGCCAGCAGTGAAGAGGGACAGGGAGGTCAGCCCCAGCATTTT. As protein: CASSEEGQGGQPQHF.

The V call is TRBV4-1, the J call TRBJ2-1; 10 bases are shared with TRBD2. The length of the CDR3 is 18 residues. With V trimmed by 0 bases and J by 3 bases, 8 bases remained unmatched. The germline CDR1 and CDR2 sequences are MGHRA and YSYEKL. Here the CDR3 reads CASSQDKVAGGYYNEQFF. As DNA, the CDR3 is TGCGCCAGCAGCCAAGATAAAGTAGCGGGGGGTTACTACAATGAGCAGTTCTTC.